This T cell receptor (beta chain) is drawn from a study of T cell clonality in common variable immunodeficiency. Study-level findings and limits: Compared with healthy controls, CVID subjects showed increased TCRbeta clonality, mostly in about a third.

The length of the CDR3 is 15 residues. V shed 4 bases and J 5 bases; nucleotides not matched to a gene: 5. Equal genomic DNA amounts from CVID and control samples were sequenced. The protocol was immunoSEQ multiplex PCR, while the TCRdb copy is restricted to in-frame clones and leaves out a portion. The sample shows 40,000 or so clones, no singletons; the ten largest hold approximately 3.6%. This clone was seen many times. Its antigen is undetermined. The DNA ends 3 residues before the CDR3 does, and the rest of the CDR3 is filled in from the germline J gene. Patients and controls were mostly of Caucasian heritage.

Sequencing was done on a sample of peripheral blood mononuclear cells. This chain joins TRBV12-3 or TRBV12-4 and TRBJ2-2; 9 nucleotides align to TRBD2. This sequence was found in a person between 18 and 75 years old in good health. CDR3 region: CASSSWTSVTGELFF. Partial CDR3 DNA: TGTGCCAGCAGTTCGTGGACTAGCGTAACCGGGGAG.